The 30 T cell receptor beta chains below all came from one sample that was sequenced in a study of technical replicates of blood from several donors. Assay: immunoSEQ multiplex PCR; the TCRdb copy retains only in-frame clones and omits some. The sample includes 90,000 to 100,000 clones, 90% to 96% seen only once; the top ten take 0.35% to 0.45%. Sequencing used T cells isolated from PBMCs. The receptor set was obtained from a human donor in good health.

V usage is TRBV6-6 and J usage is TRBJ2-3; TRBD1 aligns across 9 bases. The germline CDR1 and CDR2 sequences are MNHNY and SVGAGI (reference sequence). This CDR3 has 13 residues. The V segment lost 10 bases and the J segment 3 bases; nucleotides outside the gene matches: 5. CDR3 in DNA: TGTGCCAACGGACAGGGGAGGACAGATACGCAGTATTTT. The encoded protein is CANGQGRTDTQYF.

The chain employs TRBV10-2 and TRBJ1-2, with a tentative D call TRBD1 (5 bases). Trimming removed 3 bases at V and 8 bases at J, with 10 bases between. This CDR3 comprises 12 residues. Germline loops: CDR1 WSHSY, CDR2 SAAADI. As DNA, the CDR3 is TGCGCCAGCAGTGATATCGGGGGAGGCTACACCTTC. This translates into CASSDIGGGYTF.

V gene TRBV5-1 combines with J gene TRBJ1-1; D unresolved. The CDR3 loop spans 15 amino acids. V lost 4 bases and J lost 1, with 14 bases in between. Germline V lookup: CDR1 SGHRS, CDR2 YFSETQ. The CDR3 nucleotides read TGCGCCAGCAGCCCTCCACCCGCGGGGAACACTGAAGCTTTCTTT. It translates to CASSPPPAGNTEAFF.

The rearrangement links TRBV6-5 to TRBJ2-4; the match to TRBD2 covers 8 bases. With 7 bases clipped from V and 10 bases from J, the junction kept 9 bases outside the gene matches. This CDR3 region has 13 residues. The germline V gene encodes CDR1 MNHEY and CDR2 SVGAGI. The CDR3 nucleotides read TGTGCCAGCACCAAACGGGGGGGAAGGATTCAGTACTTC. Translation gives CASTKRGGRIQYF.

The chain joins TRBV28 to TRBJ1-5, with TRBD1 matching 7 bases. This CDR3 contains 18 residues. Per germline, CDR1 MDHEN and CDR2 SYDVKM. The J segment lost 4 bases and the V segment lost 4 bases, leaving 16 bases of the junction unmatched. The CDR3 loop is CASSSLWIQGSANQPQHF. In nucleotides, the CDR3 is TGTGCCAGCAGTTCACTATGGATACAGGGGTCAGCAAATCAGCCCCAGCATTTT.

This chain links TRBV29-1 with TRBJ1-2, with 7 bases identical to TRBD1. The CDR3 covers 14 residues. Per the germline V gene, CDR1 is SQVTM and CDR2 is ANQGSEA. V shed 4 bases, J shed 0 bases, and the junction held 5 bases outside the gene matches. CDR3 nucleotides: TGCAGCGTTGGGGGGACAGCAGCTAACTATGGCTACACCTTC. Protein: CSVGGTAANYGYTF.

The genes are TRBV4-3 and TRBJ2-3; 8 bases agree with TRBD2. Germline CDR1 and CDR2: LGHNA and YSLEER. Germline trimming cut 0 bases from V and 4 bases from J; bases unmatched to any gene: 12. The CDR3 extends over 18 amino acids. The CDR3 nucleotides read TGCGCCAGCAGCCAAGATACCCCGGATAGCGGGATTTCAGATACGCAGTATTTT. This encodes CASSQDTPDSGISDTQYF.

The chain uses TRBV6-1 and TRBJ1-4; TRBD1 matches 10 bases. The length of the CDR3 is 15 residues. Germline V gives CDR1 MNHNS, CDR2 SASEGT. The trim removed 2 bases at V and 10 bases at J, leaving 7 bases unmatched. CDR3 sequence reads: CASSEPRRTGGKLFF. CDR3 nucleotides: TGTGCCAGCAGTGAACCTAGAAGGACAGGGGGAAAACTGTTTTTT.

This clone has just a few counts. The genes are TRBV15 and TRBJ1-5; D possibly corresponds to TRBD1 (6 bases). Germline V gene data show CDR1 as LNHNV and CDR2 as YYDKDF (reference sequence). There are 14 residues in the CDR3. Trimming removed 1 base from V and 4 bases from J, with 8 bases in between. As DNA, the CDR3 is TGTGCCACCAGCAGAGGACAGGCTAATCAGCCCCAGCATTTT. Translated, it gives CATSRGQANQPQHF. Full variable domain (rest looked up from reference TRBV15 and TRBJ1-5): DAMVIQNPRYQVTQFGKPVTLSCSQTLNHNVMYWYQQKSSQAPKLLFHYYDKDFNNEADTPDNFQSRRPNTSFCFLDIRSPGLGDTAMYLCATSRGQANQPQHFGDGTRLSIL.

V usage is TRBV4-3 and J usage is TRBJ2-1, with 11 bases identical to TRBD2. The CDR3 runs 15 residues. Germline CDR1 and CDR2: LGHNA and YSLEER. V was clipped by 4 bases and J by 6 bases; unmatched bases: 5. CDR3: CASSLTSGRPNEQFF. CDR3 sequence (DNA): TGCGCCAGCAGCCTTACTAGCGGGAGACCCAATGAGCAGTTCTTC.

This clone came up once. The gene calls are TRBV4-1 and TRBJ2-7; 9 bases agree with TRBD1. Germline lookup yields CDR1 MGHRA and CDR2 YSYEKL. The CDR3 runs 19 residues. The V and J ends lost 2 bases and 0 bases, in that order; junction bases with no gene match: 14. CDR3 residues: CASSQRTPGQGSNSYEQYF. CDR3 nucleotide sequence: TGCGCCAGCAGCCAACGAACCCCGGGACAGGGATCAAACTCCTACGAGCAGTACTTC.

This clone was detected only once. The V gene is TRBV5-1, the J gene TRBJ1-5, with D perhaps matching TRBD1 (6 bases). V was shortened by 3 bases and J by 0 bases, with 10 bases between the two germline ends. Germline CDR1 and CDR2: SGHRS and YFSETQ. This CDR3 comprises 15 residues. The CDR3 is CASSSGQHSNQPQHF. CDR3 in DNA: TGCGCCAGCAGCTCCGGACAGCATAGCAATCAGCCCCAGCATTTT.

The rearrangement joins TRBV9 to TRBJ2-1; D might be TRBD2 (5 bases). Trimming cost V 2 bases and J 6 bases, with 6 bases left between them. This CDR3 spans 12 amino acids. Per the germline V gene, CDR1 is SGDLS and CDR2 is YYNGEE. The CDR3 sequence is CASSVDFNEQFF. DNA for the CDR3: TGTGCCAGCAGCGTGGACTTCAATGAGCAGTTCTTC.

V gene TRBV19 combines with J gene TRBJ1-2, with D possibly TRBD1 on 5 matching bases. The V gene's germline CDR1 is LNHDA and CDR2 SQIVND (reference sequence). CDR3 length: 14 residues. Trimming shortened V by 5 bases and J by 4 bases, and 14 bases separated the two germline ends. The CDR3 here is CASSPYQGGYGYTF. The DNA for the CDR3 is TGTGCCAGTAGTCCGTACCAGGGCGGCTATGGCTACACCTTC.

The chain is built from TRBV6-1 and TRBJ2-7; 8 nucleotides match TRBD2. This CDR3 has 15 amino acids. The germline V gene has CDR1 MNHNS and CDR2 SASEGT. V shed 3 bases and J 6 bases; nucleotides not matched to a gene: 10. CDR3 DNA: TGTGCCAGCAGTGATAAACGGGAGGGAGCCTCCGAGCAGTACTTC. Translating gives CASSDKREGASEQYF.

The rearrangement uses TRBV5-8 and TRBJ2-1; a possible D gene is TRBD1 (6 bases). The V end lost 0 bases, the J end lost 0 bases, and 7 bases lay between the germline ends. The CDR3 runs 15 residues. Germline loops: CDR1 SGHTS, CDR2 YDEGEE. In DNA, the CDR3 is TGTGCCAGCAGCTTGGAGGGGGTCTCCTACAATGAGCAGTTCTTC. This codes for CASSLEGVSYNEQFF. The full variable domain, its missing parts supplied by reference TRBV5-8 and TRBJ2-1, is EAGVTQSPTHLIKTRGQQATLRCSPISGHTSVYWYQQALGLGLQFLLWYDEGEERNRGNFPPRFSGRQFPNYSSELNVNALELEDSALYLCASSLEGVSYNEQFFGPGTRLTVL.

The DNA for the CDR3 is TGTGCCAGCAGTCCACTAGCGGGAATAGGAGATACGCAGTATTTT. Residues: CASSPLAGIGDTQYF. J is TRBJ2-3 and V is TRBV11-2; 10 nucleotides align to TRBD2. The CDR3 extends over 15 amino acids. Per the germline V gene, CDR1 is SGHAT and CDR2 is FQNNGV. After removal of 6 bases from V and 5 bases from J, the junction contained 8 bases not matched to a gene.

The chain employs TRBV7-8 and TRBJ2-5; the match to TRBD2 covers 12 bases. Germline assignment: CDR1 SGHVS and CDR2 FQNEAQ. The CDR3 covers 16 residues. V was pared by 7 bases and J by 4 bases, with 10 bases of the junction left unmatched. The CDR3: CASTLKTSGRSETQYF. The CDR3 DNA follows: TGTGCCAGCACCCTAAAGACTAGCGGGAGATCAGAGACCCAGTACTTC. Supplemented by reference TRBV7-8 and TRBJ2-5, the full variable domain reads GAGVSQSPRYKVAKRGQDVALRCDPISGHVSLFWYQQALGQGPEFLTYFQNEAQLDKSGLPSDRFFAERPEGSVSTLKIQRTQQEDSAVYLCASTLKTSGRSETQYFGPGTRLLVL.

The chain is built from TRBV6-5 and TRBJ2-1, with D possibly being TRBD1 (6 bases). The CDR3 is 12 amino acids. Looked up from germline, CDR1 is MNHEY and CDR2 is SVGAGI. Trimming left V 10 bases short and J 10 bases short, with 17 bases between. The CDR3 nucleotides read TGTGCCACCCGACTTCCTAGGGGGGAGCAGTTCTTC. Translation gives CATRLPRGEQFF.

CDR3 residues: CASSLWGAGGELFF. The CDR3 region has the DNA TGTGCCAGCAGTTTATGGGGGGCAGGAGGGGAGCTGTTTTTT. The chain recombines TRBV28 with TRBJ2-2, with TRBD1 as a possible D gene (6 bases). The CDR3 length is 14 residues. Germline loops: CDR1 MDHEN, CDR2 SYDVKM. V lost 0 bases and J lost 8, with 10 bases in between.

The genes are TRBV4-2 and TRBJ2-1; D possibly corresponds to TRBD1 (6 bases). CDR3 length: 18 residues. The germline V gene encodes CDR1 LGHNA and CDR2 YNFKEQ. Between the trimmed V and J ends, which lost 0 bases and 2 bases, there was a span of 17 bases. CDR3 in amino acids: CASSQEGAASPAYNEQFF. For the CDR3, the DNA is TGTGCCAGCAGCCAAGAGGGGGCAGCCTCCCCGGCCTACAATGAGCAGTTCTTC.

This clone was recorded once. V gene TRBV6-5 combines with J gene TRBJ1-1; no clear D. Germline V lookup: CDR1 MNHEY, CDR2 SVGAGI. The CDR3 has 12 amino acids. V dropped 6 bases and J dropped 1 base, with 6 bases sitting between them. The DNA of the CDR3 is TGTGCCAGCAGCCCCGGGAACACTGAAGCTTTCTTT. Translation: CASSPGNTEAFF.

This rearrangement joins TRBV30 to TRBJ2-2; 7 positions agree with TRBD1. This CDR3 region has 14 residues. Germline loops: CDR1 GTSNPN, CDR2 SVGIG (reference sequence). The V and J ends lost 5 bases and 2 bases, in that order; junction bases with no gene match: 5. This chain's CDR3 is CAWPGTANTGELFF. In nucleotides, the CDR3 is TGTGCCTGGCCCGGGACAGCCAACACCGGGGAGCTGTTTTTT. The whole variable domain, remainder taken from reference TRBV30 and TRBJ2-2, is SQTIHQWPATLVQPVGSPLSLECTVEGTSNPNLYWYRQAAGRGLQLLFYSVGIGQISSEVPQNLSASRPQDRQFILSSKKLLLSDSGFYLCAWPGTANTGELFFGEGSRLTVL.

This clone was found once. The CDR3 bases are TGTGCCAGCAGTTTGGGACAGGTGCTCTCCCGGGAGCTGTTTTTT. It specifies CASSLGQVLSRELFF. This chain connects TRBV6-5 to TRBJ2-2, with 8 positions matching TRBD1. The V gene end was trimmed by 4 bases and the J gene end by 9 bases; junction bases not matched to a gene: 10. In germline, CDR1 is MNHEY, CDR2 SVGAGI. The CDR3 is 15 residues long.

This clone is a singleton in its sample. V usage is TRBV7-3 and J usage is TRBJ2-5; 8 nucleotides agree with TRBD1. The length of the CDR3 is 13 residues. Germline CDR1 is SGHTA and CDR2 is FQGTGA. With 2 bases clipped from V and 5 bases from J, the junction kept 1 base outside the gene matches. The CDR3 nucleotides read TGTGCCAGCAGCTTAGACAGGGGTGAGACCCAGTACTTC. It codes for CASSLDRGETQYF.

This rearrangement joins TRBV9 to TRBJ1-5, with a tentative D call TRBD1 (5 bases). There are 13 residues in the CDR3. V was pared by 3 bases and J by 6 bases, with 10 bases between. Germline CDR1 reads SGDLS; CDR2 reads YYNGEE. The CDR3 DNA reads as TGTGCCAGCAGCGCAGGGTCGAGTCAGCCCCAGCATTTT. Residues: CASSAGSSQPQHF.

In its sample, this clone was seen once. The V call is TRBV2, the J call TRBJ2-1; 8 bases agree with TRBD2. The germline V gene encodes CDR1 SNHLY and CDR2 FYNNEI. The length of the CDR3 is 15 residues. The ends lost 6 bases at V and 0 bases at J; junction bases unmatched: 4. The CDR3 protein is CASSGSGSSYNEQFF. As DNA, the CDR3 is TGTGCCAGCAGCGGAAGCGGGAGCTCCTACAATGAGCAGTTCTTC. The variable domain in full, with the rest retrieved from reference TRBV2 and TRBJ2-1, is EPEVTQTPSHQVTQMGQEVILRCVPISNHLYFYWYRQILGQKVEFLVSFYNNEISEKSEIFDDQFSVERPDGSNFTLKIRSTKLEDSAMYFCASSGSGSSYNEQFFGPGTRLTVL.

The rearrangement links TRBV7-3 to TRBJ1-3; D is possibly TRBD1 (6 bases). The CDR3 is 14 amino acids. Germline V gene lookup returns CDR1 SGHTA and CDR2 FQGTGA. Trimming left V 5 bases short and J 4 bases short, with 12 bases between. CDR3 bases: TGTGCCAGCAGCCCAGGGGACGGAGGAAACACCATATATTTT. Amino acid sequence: CASSPGDGGNTIYF.

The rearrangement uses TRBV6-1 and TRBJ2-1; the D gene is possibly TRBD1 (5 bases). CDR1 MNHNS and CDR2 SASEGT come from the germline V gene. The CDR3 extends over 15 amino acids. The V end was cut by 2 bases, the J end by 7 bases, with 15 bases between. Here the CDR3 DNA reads TGTGCCAGCAGTGAATATAAGGGGCCGACTAATGAGCAGTTCTTC. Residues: CASSEYKGPTNEQFF.

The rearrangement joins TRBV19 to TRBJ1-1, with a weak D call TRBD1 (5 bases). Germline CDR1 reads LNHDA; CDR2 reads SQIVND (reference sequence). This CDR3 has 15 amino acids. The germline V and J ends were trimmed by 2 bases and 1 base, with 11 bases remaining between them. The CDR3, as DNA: TGTGCCAGTAGTATAAGGGGAGCGGGGAACACTGAAGCTTTCTTT. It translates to CASSIRGAGNTEAFF.